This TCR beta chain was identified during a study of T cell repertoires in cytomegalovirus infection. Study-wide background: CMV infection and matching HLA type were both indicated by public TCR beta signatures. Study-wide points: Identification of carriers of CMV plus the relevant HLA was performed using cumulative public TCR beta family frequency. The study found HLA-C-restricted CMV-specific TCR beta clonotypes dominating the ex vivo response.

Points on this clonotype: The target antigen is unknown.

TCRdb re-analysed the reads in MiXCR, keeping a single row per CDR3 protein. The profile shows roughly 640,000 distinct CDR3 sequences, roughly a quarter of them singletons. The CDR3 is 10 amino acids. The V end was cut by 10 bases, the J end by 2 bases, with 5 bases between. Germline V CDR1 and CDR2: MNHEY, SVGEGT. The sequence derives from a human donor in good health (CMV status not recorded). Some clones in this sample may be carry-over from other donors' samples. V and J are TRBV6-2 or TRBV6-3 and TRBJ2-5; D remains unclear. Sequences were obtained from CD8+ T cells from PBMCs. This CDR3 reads CATEQETQYF. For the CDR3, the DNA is TGTGCCACCGAACAAGAGACCCAGTACTTC.